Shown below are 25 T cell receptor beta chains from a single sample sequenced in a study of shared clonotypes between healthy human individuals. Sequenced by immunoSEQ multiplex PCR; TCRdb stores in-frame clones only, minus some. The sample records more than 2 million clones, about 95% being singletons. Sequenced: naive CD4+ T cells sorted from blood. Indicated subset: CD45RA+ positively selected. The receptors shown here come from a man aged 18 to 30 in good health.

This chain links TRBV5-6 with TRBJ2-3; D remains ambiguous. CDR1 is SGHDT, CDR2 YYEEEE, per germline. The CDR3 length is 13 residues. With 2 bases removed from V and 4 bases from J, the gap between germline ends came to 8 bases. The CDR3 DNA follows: TGTGCCAGCAGCTTTGACATTCCAGATACGCAGTATTTT. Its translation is CASSFDIPDTQYF.

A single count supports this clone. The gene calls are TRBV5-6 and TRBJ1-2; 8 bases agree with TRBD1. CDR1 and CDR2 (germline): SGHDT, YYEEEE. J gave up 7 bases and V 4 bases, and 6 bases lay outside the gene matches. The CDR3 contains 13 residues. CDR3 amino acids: CASSRTGFSGYTF. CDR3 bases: TGTGCCAGCAGCCGGACAGGGTTTAGTGGCTACACCTTC.

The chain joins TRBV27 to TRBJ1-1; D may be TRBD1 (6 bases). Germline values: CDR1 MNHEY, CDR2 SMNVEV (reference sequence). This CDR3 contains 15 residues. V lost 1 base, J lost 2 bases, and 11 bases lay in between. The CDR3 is CASSLFGRGNTEAFF. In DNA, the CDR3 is TGTGCCAGCAGTTTATTTGGCAGGGGCAACACTGAAGCTTTCTTT.

Written as DNA, the CDR3 is TGTGCCAGCAGTTACTCGAAGGAGGAGGCTTTCTTT. This codes for CASSYSKEEAFF. J is TRBJ1-1 and V is TRBV6-6; D is unclear. The CDR3 totals 12 residues. Germline V CDR1 and CDR2: MNHNY, SVGAGI (reference sequence). V dropped 0 bases and J dropped 11 bases, with 10 bases sitting between them.

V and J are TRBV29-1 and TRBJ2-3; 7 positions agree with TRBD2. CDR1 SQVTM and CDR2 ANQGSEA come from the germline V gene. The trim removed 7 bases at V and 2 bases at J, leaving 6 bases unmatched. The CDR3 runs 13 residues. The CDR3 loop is CSAAGTITDTQYF. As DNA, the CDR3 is TGCAGCGCCGCCGGGACTATCACAGATACGCAGTATTTT.

CDR3 region: CASSESTTGATDTQYF. CDR3 nucleotides: TGCGCCAGCAGTGAGTCGACGACAGGGGCCACAGATACGCAGTATTTT. The V gene is TRBV10-1, the J gene TRBJ2-3, with TRBD1 matching over 8 bases. With V trimmed by 0 bases and J by 2 bases, 4 bases remained unmatched. Germline CDR1 WNHNN, CDR2 SYGVQD (reference sequence). CDR3 length: 16 amino acids.

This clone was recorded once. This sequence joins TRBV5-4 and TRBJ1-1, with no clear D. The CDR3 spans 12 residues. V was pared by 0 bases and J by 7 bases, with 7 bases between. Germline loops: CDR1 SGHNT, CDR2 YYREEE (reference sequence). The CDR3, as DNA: TGTGCCAGCAGCTTGGATAGAAATGAAGCTTTCTTT. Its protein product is CASSLDRNEAFF.

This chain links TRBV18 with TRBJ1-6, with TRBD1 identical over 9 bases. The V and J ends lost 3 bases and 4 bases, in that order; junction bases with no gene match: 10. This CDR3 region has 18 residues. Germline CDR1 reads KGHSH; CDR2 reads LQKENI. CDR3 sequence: CASSPPGQGGSYNSPLHF. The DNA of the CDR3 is TGTGCCAGCTCACCGCCGGGACAGGGAGGCTCTTATAATTCACCCCTCCACTTT.

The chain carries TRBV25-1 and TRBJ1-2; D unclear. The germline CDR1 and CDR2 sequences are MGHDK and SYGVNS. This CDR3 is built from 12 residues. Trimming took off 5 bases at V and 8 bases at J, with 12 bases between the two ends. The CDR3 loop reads CASSSPGWGYTF. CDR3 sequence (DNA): TGTGCCAGCAGTAGTCCAGGTTGGGGCTACACCTTC.

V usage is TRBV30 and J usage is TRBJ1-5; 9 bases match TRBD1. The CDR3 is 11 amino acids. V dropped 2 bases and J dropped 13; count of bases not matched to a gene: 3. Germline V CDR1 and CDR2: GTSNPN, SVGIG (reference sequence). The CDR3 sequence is CAWSRGQGQHF. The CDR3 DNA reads TGTGCCTGGAGTCGAGGACAGGGGCAGCATTTT.

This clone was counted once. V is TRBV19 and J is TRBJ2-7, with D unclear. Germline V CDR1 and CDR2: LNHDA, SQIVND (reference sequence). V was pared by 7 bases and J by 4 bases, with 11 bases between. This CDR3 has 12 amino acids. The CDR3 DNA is TGTGCCAGTAAGGAGCTGTTTTACGAGCAGTACTTC. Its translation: CASKELFYEQYF.

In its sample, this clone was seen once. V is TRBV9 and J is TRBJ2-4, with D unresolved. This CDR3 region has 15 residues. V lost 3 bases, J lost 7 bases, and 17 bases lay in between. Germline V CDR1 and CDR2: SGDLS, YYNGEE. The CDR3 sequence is CASSARKEGENIQYF. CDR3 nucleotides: TGTGCCAGCAGCGCGCGCAAAGAAGGAGAGAACATTCAGTACTTC.

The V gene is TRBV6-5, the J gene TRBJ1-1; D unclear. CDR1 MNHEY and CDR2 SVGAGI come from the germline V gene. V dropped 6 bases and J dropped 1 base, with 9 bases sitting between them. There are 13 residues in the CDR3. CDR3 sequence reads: CASSRHKNTEAFF. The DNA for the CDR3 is TGTGCCAGCAGCCGACACAAGAACACTGAAGCTTTCTTT.

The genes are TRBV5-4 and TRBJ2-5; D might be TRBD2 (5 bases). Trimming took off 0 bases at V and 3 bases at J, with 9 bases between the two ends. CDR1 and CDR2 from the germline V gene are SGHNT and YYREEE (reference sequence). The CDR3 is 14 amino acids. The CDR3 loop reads CASSLAGAEETQYF. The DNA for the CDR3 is TGTGCCAGCAGCTTGGCCGGAGCGGAAGAGACCCAGTACTTC.

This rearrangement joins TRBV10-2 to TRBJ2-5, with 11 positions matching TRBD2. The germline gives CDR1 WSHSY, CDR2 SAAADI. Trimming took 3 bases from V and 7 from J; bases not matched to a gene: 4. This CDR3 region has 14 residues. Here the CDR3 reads CASSDSGGAVTQYF. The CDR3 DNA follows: TGCGCCAGCAGTGATAGCGGGGGGGCTGTGACCCAGTACTTC.

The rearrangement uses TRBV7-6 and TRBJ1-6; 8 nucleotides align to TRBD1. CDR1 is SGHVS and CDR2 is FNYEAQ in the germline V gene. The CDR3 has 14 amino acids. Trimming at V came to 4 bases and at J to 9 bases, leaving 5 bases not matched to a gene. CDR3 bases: TGTGCCAGCAGCTGGACAGGGTGGGGTTCACCCCTCCACTTT. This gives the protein CASSWTGWGSPLHF.

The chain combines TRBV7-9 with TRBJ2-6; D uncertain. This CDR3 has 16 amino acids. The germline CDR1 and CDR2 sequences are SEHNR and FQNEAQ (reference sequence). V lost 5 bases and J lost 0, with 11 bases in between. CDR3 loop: CASSPTAPSGANVLTF. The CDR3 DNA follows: TGTGCCAGCAGCCCAACAGCTCCCTCTGGGGCCAACGTCCTGACTTTC. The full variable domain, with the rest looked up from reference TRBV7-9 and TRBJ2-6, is DTGVSQNPRHKITKRGQNVTFRCDPISEHNRLYWYRQTLGQGPEFLTYFQNEAQLEKSRLLSDRFSAERPKGSFSTLEIQRTEQGDSAMYLCASSPTAPSGANVLTFGAGSRLTVL.

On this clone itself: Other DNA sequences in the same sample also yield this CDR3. CDR3 in DNA: TGTGCCATCAGCCGGACTAGCGGGGGCACAGATACGCAGTATTTT. It yields the protein CAISRTSGGTDTQYF. The chain recombines TRBV10-3 with TRBJ2-3; 12 nucleotides line up with TRBD2. Germline V gene lookup returns CDR1 ENHRY and CDR2 SYGVKD. The CDR3 runs 15 residues. V trimming: 6 bases; J trimming: 1 base; junction bases outside the gene matches: 2.

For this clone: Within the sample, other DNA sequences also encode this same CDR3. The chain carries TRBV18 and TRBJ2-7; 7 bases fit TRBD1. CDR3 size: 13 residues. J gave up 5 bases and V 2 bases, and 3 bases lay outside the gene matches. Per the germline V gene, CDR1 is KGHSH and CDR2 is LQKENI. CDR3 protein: CASSPKQGDEQYF. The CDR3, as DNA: TGTGCCAGCTCACCAAAGCAGGGGGACGAGCAGTACTTC.

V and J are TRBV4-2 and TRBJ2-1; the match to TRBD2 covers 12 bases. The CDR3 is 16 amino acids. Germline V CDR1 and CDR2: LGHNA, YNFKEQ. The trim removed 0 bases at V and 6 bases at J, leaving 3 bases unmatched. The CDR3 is CASSQETSGSPNEQFF. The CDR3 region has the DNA TGTGCCAGCAGCCAAGAGACTAGCGGGAGCCCCAATGAGCAGTTCTTC.

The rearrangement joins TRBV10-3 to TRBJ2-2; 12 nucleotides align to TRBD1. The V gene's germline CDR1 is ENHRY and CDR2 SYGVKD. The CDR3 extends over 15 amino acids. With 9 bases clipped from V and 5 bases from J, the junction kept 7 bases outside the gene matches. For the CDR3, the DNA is TGTGCCATGGGACAGGGGGCACTAGGGACCGGGGAGCTGTTTTTT. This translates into CAMGQGALGTGELFF.

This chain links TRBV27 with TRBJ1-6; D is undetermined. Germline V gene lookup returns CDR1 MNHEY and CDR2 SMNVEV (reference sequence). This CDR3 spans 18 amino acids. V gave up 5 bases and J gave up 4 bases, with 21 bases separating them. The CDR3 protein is CASSLSFETRTYNSPLHF. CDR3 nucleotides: TGTGCCAGCAGTCTGTCTTTTGAGACCAGAACGTATAATTCACCCCTCCACTTT.

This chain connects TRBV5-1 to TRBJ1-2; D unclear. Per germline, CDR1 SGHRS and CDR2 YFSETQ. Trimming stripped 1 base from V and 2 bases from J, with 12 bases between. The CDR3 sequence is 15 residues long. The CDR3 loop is CASSLMPDSNYGYTF. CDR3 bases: TGCGCCAGCAGCTTGATGCCGGATTCAAACTATGGCTACACCTTC.

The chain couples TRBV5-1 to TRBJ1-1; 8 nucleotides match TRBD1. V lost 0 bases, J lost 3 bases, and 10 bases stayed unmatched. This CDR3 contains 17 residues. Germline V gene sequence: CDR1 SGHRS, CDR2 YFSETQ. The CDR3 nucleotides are TGCGCCAGCAGCTTGGCAGGGGGCGCGAGTGTTGACACTGAAGCTTTCTTT. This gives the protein CASSLAGGASVDTEAFF.

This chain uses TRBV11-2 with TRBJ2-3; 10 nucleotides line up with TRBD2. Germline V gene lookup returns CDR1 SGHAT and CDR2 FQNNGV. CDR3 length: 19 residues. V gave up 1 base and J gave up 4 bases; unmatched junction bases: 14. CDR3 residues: CASSLGRLAGVPGPDTQYF. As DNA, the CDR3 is TGTGCCAGCAGCTTAGGCCGGCTAGCGGGAGTCCCTGGACCAGATACGCAGTATTTT. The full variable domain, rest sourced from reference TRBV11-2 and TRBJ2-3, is EAGVAQSPRYKIIEKRQSVAFWCNPISGHATLYWYQQILGQGPKLLIQFQNNGVVDDSQLPKDRFSAERLKGVDSTLKIQPAKLEDSAVYLCASSLGRLAGVPGPDTQYFGPGTRLTVL.